This T cell receptor (beta chain) stems from a study of T cell responses to AZD1222 COVID-19 vaccine. Overall study context: Pooling was applied to second doses at about 4 or about 12 weeks.

Of note for this clone: Its antigen is undetermined.

Study-level results: Repertoires were obtained only post-peak T cell response. With two AZD1222 doses given, Spike-specific TCR breadth and depth both rose. Within unmutated variant regions lay the reported targets of nearly half of spike-specific TCRs.

Measured with immunoSEQ multiplex PCR; TCRdb has only the in-frame clones, and not every one. The profile shows some 140,000 clones, more than 85% of them singletons. The TCR was taken from an adult in good health. The source was peripheral blood, collected on day 0 of AZD1222 vaccination.

The CDR3 loop reads CASSPSRATTDTQYF. The CDR3 DNA sequence: TGTGCCAGCAGCCCCAGTAGGGCTACCACAGATACGCAGTATTTT. V gene TRBV5-4 combines with J gene TRBJ2-3, with no clear D. Looked up from germline, CDR1 is SGHNT and CDR2 is YYREEE (reference sequence). The CDR3 is made up of 15 amino acids. The germline V and J ends were trimmed by 4 bases and 2 bases, with 14 bases remaining between them.